This entry concerns a single TCR beta chain. This clone's antigen is unknown. Base qualities are not at hand, and no much larger clone is one base apart. This entry belongs to a study of blood T cell repertoires in COVID-19 (dated by TCRdb to the early 2020s). Regarding the complete study: Collaborator samples came from the United States, Italy and Spain and covered acute and convalescent phases of COVID-19. The material from the prospective study consisted of cDNA or gDNA derived from T cells, B-cell-depleted T cells, or PBMCs. The samples were drawn from two sources: the first 160 participants of the ongoing ImmuneRACE study, and 950 to 1,500 subjects contributed by 6 global collaborators. The repertoires were made available in a free public database intended to serve as a resource for research on the immune response to SARS-CoV-2. Where available, HLA class I and class II types were taken from metadata supplied by the sample provider and were not determined by assay-based typing. Deeply sampled blood TCRbeta repertoires from subjects exposed to, actively infected with, or recovered from COVID-19 were included in the dataset. A de-identified subject ID, COVID-19 status, age in years and sex were almost always included in the sample metadata.

Participants in the prospective study were enrolled through a virtual design, were aged roughly 18 to 90 years, and lived in about 25 United States geographic areas. Cohort assignment in the prospective study relied on participant-reported clinical history from a screening survey and a study questionnaire. Exposed participants had been in contact, within 2 weeks of entering the study, with a person who had a PCR-confirmed or clinician-diagnosed case of COVID-19. Each participant in the prospective study had whole blood, serum and a nasopharyngeal or oropharyngeal swab collected by mobile phlebotomists. Prospective study participants could optionally give additional blood draws and questionnaires over an approximately two-month period. Before DNA extraction, prospective study blood samples were shipped either frozen or at room temperature. The CDR3 goes from the cysteine to the phenylalanine over 12 residues. Only CDR3 DNA remains: 36 bases, in frame from the first base. Deletion took 3 bases off V and 5 bases off J, with a span of 8 bases between the germline ends. From the germline V gene (reference sequence), CDR1 is SEHNR and CDR2 is FQNEAQ.

TCRbeta CDR3 regions were amplified from genomic DNA by means of the immunoSEQ Assay, a bias-controlled multiplex PCR. Regarding the original processing steps: Within the assay, amplification of reference gene primers was used to estimate how many nucleated cells each sample contained. To quantify the absolute abundance of each unique TCRbeta CDR3 rearrangement, sequence reads were collapsed and filtered. Productive Simpson clonality was computed per sample as the square root of Simpson's diversity index over productive rearrangements. TCRdb holds this immuneACCESS table with in-frame rearrangements only. Some clones are missing; in checked studies, unresolved V genes explain under half, and the rest has no known cause. The V and J calls and clone size are taken from that table; D and trimming were inferred from the DNA. This sample lists under 150,000 clones; over 80% were detected once. More than 4.5% of the sample is taken by the ten largest.

What the work shows at the level of the full study, not this receptor alone: The amount of clinical and demographic metadata varied by source and participant and was provided uncurated.

What was sequenced was PBMCs or T cells enriched from blood (not recorded which). The clonotype originates from a woman in her forties or fifties who had been exposed to COVID-19. The rearrangement combines TRBV7-9 with TRBJ2-7, with TRBD1 as a weak D call on 5 bases. This receptor carries the CDR3 CASSLQGHEQYF. The DNA reads as follows: TGTGCCAGCAGCTTGCAGGGCCACGAGCAGTACTTC. With all but the CDR3 taken from the reference TRBV7-9 and TRBJ2-7 genes, the full variable domain is: DTGVSQNPRHKITKRGQNVTFRCDPISEHNRLYWYRQTLGQGPEFLTYFQNEAQLEKSRLLSDRFSAERPKGSFSTLEIQRTEQGDSAMYLCASSLQGHEQYFGPGTRLTVT.